The 17 T cell receptor beta chains below all came from one sample that was sequenced in a study of blood T cells in healthy people across ages. Primed by a sample-barcoded 5' primer and a J-beta primer mix, a second PCR proceeded for roughly 7 to 11 cycles. TCRdb analysed the 5' RACE reads with MiXCR anew, one entry per CDR3 protein. The sample has hundreds of thousands of distinct CDR3 sequences; more than 25% are singletons. What was sequenced was blood. The receptors shown here come from a woman of 80 years or more in good health.

This clonotype has ten or more counts. The J gene is TRBJ2-1, the V gene TRBV6-2 or TRBV6-3; D is possibly TRBD1 (6 bases). This CDR3 region has 14 residues. V lost 6 bases and J 1 base, leaving 10 bases between the germline ends. CDR1 and CDR2 (germline): MNHEY, SVGEGT. The DNA of the CDR3 is TGTGCCAGCAGGTGGACAGCGTCCTACAATGAGCAGTTCTTC. Protein: CASRWTASYNEQFF.

This clonotype was counted ten times or more. The chain employs TRBV7-2 and TRBJ2-1; D not certain. CDR1 SGHTA and CDR2 FQGNSA come from the germline V gene. Trimming took 5 bases from V and 9 from J, leaving 8 bases between them. The CDR3 loop spans 11 amino acids. CDR3 sequence: CASSPLREQFF. In nucleotides, the CDR3 is TGTGCCAGCAGCCCCCTCCGTGAGCAGTTCTTC.

This clonotype appeared many times. The chain has TRBV7-2 and TRBJ2-5; D is ambiguous. CDR1 is SGHTA and CDR2 is FQGNSA in the germline V gene. V shed 0 bases and J shed 6 bases, with 5 bases lying between them. CDR3 size: 12 residues. The CDR3 sequence: CASSLALQTQYF. In DNA form, the CDR3 reads TGTGCCAGCAGCTTAGCGCTTCAGACCCAGTACTTC.

V and J are TRBV5-1 and TRBJ2-7; D ambiguous. CDR1 and CDR2 from the germline V gene are SGHRS and YFSETQ. This CDR3 comprises 18 residues. V lost 0 bases and J lost 1, with 20 bases in between. The CDR3 nucleotides are TGCGCCAGCAGCTTGGAGTTCGGCGGAACGATAAGTTCCTACGAGCAGTACTTC. It encodes CASSLEFGGTISSYEQYF.

A note on this clonotype: Relative to the germline gene, one junction end is altered; a read error may explain this. For the CDR3, the DNA is TGCGGCGTTGGAAGCGGGCAAGAGACCCAGTACTTC. Its translation is CGVGSGQETQYF. The chain has TRBV29-1 and TRBJ2-5; weak D call: TRBD2 (6 bases). Germline values: CDR1 SQVTM, CDR2 ANQGSEA. The CDR3 contains 12 residues.

This clonotype was seen many times. The CDR3 reads CASSDVGITDTQYF. DNA of the CDR3: TGTGCCAGCAGTGACGTGGGGATCACAGATACGCAGTATTTT. J is TRBJ2-3 and V is TRBV2; no firm D call. Germline values: CDR1 SNHLY, CDR2 FYNNEI. This CDR3 has 14 amino acids. V was shortened by 3 bases and J by 2 bases, with 9 bases between the two germline ends.

This clonotype was recorded at least ten times. V and J are TRBV7-2 and TRBJ1-6; tentatively, D is TRBD1 (5 bases). This CDR3 is built from 17 residues. In germline, CDR1 is SGHTA, CDR2 FQGNSA. V shed 4 bases and J shed 9 bases, with 22 bases lying between them. CDR3 nucleotide sequence: TGTGCCAGCAGCTCAGATATTTCCGGGACGGTGGGTTCACCCCTCCACTTT. Its translation: CASSSDISGTVGSPLHF.

CDR3 in DNA: TGTGCCATCAGTGAGGGAGTAAAGGGGGAGCTGTTTTTT. This translates into CAISEGVKGELFF. The chain recombines TRBV10-3 with TRBJ2-2; the D is unclear. The CDR3 length is 13 residues. Trimming stripped 2 bases from V and 8 bases from J, with 9 bases between. CDR1 is ENHRY, CDR2 SYGVKD, per germline.

This clonotype was counted many times. V gene TRBV3-1 combines with J gene TRBJ2-7; TRBD1 matches 9 bases. The germline gives CDR1 LGHDT, CDR2 YNNKEL (reference sequence). The CDR3 length is 17 residues. V shed 4 bases and J 1 base; nucleotides not matched to a gene: 11. Here the CDR3 DNA reads TGTGCCAGCAGCCTTACACCGCCCGGGACAGGGTCCTACGAGCAGTACTTC. Its protein is CASSLTPPGTGSYEQYF.

The gene calls are TRBV4-2 and TRBJ2-2, with 7 bases aligning to TRBD1. The CDR3 runs 16 residues. The V gene's germline CDR1 is LGHNA and CDR2 YNFKEQ. The ends lost 4 bases at V and 2 bases at J; junction bases unmatched: 7. CDR3 DNA: TGTGCCAGCAGCCCCCGCCGGGACAGCAACACCGGGGAGCTGTTTTTT. It is translated as CASSPRRDSNTGELFF.

This clonotype was seen a few times. This chain uses TRBV18 with TRBJ1-2; D gene ambiguous. Trimming left V 6 bases short and J 4 bases short, with 21 bases between. The CDR3 extends over 16 amino acids. Germline CDR1 is KGHSH and CDR2 is LQKENI. CDR3 region: CASSPLWVDSAYGYTF. Here the CDR3 DNA reads TGTGCCAGCTCCCCGCTCTGGGTCGATTCCGCCTATGGCTACACCTTC.

Of note for this clonotype: A read error may explain this, as a much larger clone is one base away. CDR3 in amino acids: CANSFGQSYGYTF. The CDR3 region has the DNA TGTGCCAACAGCTTCGGGCAGTCTTATGGCTACACCTTC. This chain uses TRBV11-2 with TRBJ1-2; D unclear. Germline CDR1 and CDR2: SGHAT and FQNNGV. The CDR3 is 13 residues long.

This clonotype was counted many times. This chain uses TRBV7-2 with TRBJ1-5; 10 nucleotides agree with TRBD1. The CDR3 loop spans 14 amino acids. Germline trimming cut 5 bases from V and 4 bases from J; bases unmatched to any gene: 2. Germline V gives CDR1 SGHTA, CDR2 FQGNSA. The CDR3 coding sequence is TGTGCCAGCAGCCGGGGACAGGGGAATCAGCCCCAGCATTTT. This sequence encodes CASSRGQGNQPQHF.

In the case of this clonotype: Being one base from a much bigger clone, this may be a read error. The chain has TRBV3-1 and TRBJ1-1; D gene uncertain. This CDR3 comprises 12 residues. CDR1 and CDR2 (germline): LGHDT, YNNKEL (reference sequence). Deletions cut 0 bases from V and 4 bases from J, with 3 bases between. The CDR3 DNA sequence: TGTGCCAGCAGCCAAGAGTGCACTGAAGCTTTCTTT. It specifies CASSQECTEAFF.

Comments on this clonotype: This may be a read error: a much more frequent sequence differs by one nucleotide. V gene TRBV6-1 combines with J gene TRBJ2-4, with D maybe TRBD1 (6 bases). The J call is doubtful: the DNA matches TRBJ2-5 better. CDR1 is MNHNS and CDR2 is SASEGT in the germline V gene. This CDR3 has 15 residues. The CDR3 spells CASSDTTGSKETQYF. Here the CDR3 DNA reads TGTGCCAGCAGTGATACGACAGGATCTAAAGAGACCCAGTACTTC.

This clonotype was counted many times. The rearrangement uses TRBV20-1 and TRBJ2-5; D not certain. The V and J ends lost 3 bases and 7 bases respectively, with 18 bases between them. The V gene's germline CDR1 is DFQATT and CDR2 SNEGSKA (reference sequence). CDR3 length equals 14 residues. This CDR3 reads CSASPWNSWATQYF. CDR3 bases: TGCAGTGCTAGTCCCTGGAACTCTTGGGCGACCCAGTACTTC.

Comment on this clonotype: It may be a read error: a sequence one base away is much more abundant. The V gene is TRBV14, the J gene TRBJ2-5; D tentatively reads TRBD1 or TRBD2 (5 bases each). The CDR3 contains 12 residues. Germline values: CDR1 SGHDN, CDR2 FVKESK. CDR3 sequence: CAGSSGRSTQYF. The CDR3 nucleotides are TGTGCCGGCAGCTCGGGACGGAGCACCCAGTACTTC.